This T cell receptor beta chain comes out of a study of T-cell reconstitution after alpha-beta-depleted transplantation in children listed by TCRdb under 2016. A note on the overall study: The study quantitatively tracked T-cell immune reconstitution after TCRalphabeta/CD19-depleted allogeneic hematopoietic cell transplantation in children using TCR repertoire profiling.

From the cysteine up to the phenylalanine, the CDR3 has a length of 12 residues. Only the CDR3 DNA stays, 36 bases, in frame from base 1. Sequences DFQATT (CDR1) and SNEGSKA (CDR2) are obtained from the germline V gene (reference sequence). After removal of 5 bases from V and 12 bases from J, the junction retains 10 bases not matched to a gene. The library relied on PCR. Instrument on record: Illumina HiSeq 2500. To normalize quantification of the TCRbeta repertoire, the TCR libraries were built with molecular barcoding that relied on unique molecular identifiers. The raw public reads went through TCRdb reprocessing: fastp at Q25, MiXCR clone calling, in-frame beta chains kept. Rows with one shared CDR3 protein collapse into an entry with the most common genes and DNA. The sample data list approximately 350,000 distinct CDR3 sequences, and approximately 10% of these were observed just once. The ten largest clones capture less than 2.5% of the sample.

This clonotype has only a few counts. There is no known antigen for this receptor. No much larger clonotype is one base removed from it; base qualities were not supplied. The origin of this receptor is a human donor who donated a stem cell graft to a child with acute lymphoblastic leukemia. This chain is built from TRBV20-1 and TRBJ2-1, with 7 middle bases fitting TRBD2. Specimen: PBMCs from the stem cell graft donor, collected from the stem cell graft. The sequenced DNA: TGCAGTGCTGGAGTTCGAGGGACTACGCAGTTCTTC. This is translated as CSAGVRGTTQFF.